The 32 T cell receptor beta chains in this list originate from one sample, sequenced in a study of tumor T cells in aggressive B-cell lymphoma. Clones were sequenced by immunoSEQ multiplex PCR, and TCRdb holds only the in-frame ones, with some missing. The sample has about 2,100 clones; more than 90% are singletons. Sequenced material: tumor tissue. Every receptor here comes from an adult with diffuse large B cell lymphoma.

V usage is TRBV27 and J usage is TRBJ2-5; D remains unclear. The tail of the sequence fits TRBJ2-7 better, so the J call may be wrong. This CDR3 has 11 residues. Germline lookup yields CDR1 MNHEY and CDR2 SMNVEV (reference sequence). The CDR3 reads CASSTSYEQYF. The CDR3 DNA follows: TGTGCCAGCAGTACCTCATACGAGCAGTACTTC.

This chain uses TRBV4-1 with TRBJ2-3; tentatively, D is TRBD2 (5 bases). This CDR3 has 13 amino acids. Germline lookup yields CDR1 MGHRA and CDR2 YSYEKL. Trimming stripped 0 bases from V and 8 bases from J, with 9 bases between. As DNA, the CDR3 is TGCGCCAGCAGCCAAGATTTCCGGGGTACGCAGTATTTT. It is translated as CASSQDFRGTQYF.

The chain employs TRBV5-6 and TRBJ1-1; the D gene is possibly TRBD1 (5 bases). V lost 2 bases, J lost 13 bases, and 15 bases lay in between. The CDR3 extends over 12 amino acids. Germline loops: CDR1 SGHDT, CDR2 YYEEEE. CDR3 in DNA: TGTGCCAGCAGCTTCGGGGGTATCGGTTTTTTCTTT. Its protein is CASSFGGIGFFF.

The chain employs TRBV7-6 and TRBJ2-2; TRBD1 agrees at 10 bases. V shed 5 bases, J shed 5 bases, and the junction held 5 bases outside the gene matches. The CDR3 contains 15 residues. In germline, CDR1 is SGHVS, CDR2 FNYEAQ. CDR3 nucleotide sequence: TGTGCCAGCAGCCCGGGGACAGGGGTAACCGGGGAGCTGTTTTTT. Protein: CASSPGTGVTGELFF.

The CDR3 DNA reads TGTGCCAGCAGCCGTGGGACAGGGGCGAATGAAAAACTGTTTTTT. Residues: CASSRGTGANEKLFF. This chain connects TRBV7-7 to TRBJ1-4, with 10 bases identical to TRBD1. Looked up from germline, CDR1 is SSHAT and CDR2 is FNYEAQ (reference sequence). The CDR3 length is 15 residues. J was trimmed by 5 bases and V by 5 bases; bases with no gene match: 5.

About this clone: Different DNA sequences within this sample yield the same CDR3. The rearrangement joins TRBV13 to TRBJ1-3; unclear D gene. The V gene's germline CDR1 is PRHDT and CDR2 FYEKMQ (reference sequence). This CDR3 comprises 15 residues. V lost 8 bases and J lost 1, with 15 bases in between. CDR3 loop: CASGLSGRSGNTIYF. The CDR3, as DNA: TGTGCCAGCGGACTCAGTGGCCGTTCTGGAAACACCATATATTTT.

This clone showed up just once. The CDR3 protein is CASSPIAAGELFF. The CDR3 region has the DNA TGTGCCAGCTCACCAATAGCGGCCGGGGAGCTGTTTTTT. V and J are TRBV18 and TRBJ2-2; a weak D match, TRBD2 (6 bases). The germline V gene encodes CDR1 KGHSH and CDR2 LQKENI. The ends were cut back, 2 bases at V and 6 bases at J, with 7 bases in the middle. The CDR3 runs 13 residues. The whole variable domain, remainder taken from reference TRBV18 and TRBJ2-2, is NAGVMQNPRHLVRRRGQEARLRCSPMKGHSHVYWYRQLPEEGLKFMVYLQKENIIDESGMPKERFSAEFPKEGPSILRIQQVVRGDSAAYFCASSPIAAGELFFGEGSRLTVL.

The chain uses TRBV7-2 and TRBJ2-2; D is uncertain. This CDR3 has 14 residues. Germline CDR1 and CDR2: SGHTA and FQGNSA. V gave up 2 bases and J gave up 4 bases, with 8 bases separating them. The CDR3 reads CASSLNWATGELFF. DNA of the CDR3: TGTGCCAGCAGCTTAAACTGGGCCACCGGGGAGCTGTTTTTT.

This rearrangement joins TRBV6-1 to TRBJ2-4; D remains ambiguous. The germline V and J ends were trimmed by 6 bases and 1 base, with 10 bases remaining between them. CDR1 and CDR2 from the germline V gene are MNHNS and SASEGT. This CDR3 comprises 14 residues. CDR3 bases: TGTGCCAGCAGGAGGTATGGGGCCAAAAACATTCAGTACTTC. It encodes CASRRYGAKNIQYF.

This clone was seen only once. In DNA form, the CDR3 reads TGTGCCAGCAGCCTTACAGGGGGGGGAGAAAAACTGTTTTTT. It codes for CASSLTGGGEKLFF. The chain carries TRBV6-5 and TRBJ1-4; 8 bases align to TRBD1. This CDR3 region has 14 residues. Germline V CDR1 and CDR2: MNHEY, SVGAGI. The V and J ends lost 6 bases and 8 bases, in that order; junction bases with no gene match: 8.

CDR3 sequence (DNA): TGTGCCAGCAGCCAATTCTCCAGGGCTGGAAACACCATATATTTT. Translated, it gives CASSQFSRAGNTIYF. V is TRBV14 and J is TRBJ1-3, with a possible D match to TRBD1 (5 bases). The CDR3 is 15 amino acids. V was pared by 2 bases and J by 2 bases, with 10 bases between. Looked up from germline, CDR1 is SGHDN and CDR2 is FVKESK. Complete variable domain (other parts from reference TRBV14 and TRBJ1-3): EAGVTQFPSHSVIEKGQTVTLRCDPISGHDNLYWYRRVMGKEIKFLLHFVKESKQDESGMPNNRFLAERTGGTYSTLKVQPAELEDSGVYFCASSQFSRAGNTIYFGEGSWLTVV.

The chain couples TRBV18 to TRBJ2-1; 7 bases are a match to TRBD2. V gave up 6 bases and J gave up 5 bases; unmatched junction bases: 10. The CDR3 loop spans 15 amino acids. From germline, CDR1 is KGHSH and CDR2 LQKENI. CDR3: CASSSMGGNDNEQFF. In DNA, the CDR3 is TGTGCCAGCTCCTCAATGGGAGGGAATGACAATGAGCAGTTCTTC.

The gene calls are TRBV15 and TRBJ2-5; unclear D gene. The DNA end is a closer match to TRBJ2-7, so the J assignment may be wrong. Germline CDR1 LNHNV, CDR2 YYDKDF (reference sequence). This CDR3 region has 12 residues. The CDR3 DNA reads TGTGCCACCAGCAGAGATCACTACGAGCAGTACTTC. Its translation is CATSRDHYEQYF.

The gene calls are TRBV5-4 and TRBJ2-2, with a possible D match to TRBD2 (7 bases). CDR1 and CDR2 (germline): SGHNT, YYREEE (reference sequence). The CDR3 is 15 amino acids. V was trimmed by 4 bases and J by 3 bases, leaving 13 bases between them. The chain's CDR3 is CASSLSGGYTGELFF. CDR3 bases: TGTGCCAGCAGCCTATCGGGGGGCTACACCGGGGAGCTGTTTTTT.

The V gene is TRBV2, the J gene TRBJ1-2; tentative D call: TRBD1 (6 bases). Trimming stripped 5 bases from V and 2 bases from J, with 9 bases between. This CDR3 spans 13 amino acids. The germline V gene encodes CDR1 SNHLY and CDR2 FYNNEI. The CDR3 is CASSPGHNYGYTF. CDR3 DNA: TGTGCCAGCAGTCCGGGACACAACTATGGCTACACCTTC.

A note on this clone: One end of the junction does not line up with germline, which may come from a read error. This sample includes further DNA sequences coding for the same CDR3. This CDR3 is CASSQVYSGANVLTF. In DNA form, the CDR3 reads TGCGCCAGCAGCCAAGTGTACTCTGGGGCCAACGTCTTGACTTTC. V usage is TRBV4-3 and J usage is TRBJ2-6; D is perhaps TRBD1 (5 bases). The germline CDR1 and CDR2 sequences are LGHNA and YSLEER. The CDR3 is made up of 15 amino acids.

About this clone: Distinct nucleotide sequences in the sample also encode this CDR3. The chain carries TRBV7-9 and TRBJ2-5, with 8 bases fitting TRBD2. Germline-derived CDR1 and CDR2 are SEHNR and FQNEAQ (reference sequence). There are 18 residues in the CDR3. The V gene end was trimmed by 0 bases and the J gene end by 5 bases; junction bases not matched to a gene: 14. CDR3 coding DNA: TGTGCCAGCAGCTTAGCGATCGTGAGAAGCGGGGGCCGGGAGACCCAGTACTTC. As protein: CASSLAIVRSGGRETQYF.

This chain links TRBV4-3 with TRBJ2-3; 7 bases fit TRBD1. The CDR3 length is 15 residues. Losses at the gene ends were 4 bases for V and 2 bases for J; bases not matched to a gene: 6. Germline V gives CDR1 LGHNA, CDR2 YSLEER. Here the CDR3 reads CASSLRDRNTDTQYF. CDR3 DNA sequence: TGCGCCAGCAGCCTAAGGGACAGAAACACAGATACGCAGTATTTT.

The V and J genes are TRBV5-4 and TRBJ1-1, with TRBD1 matching 8 bases. V lost 3 bases to trimming and J lost 5 bases; unmatched junction nucleotides: 6. This CDR3 is built from 14 residues. The V gene's germline CDR1 is SGHNT and CDR2 YYREEE (reference sequence). DNA of the CDR3: TGTGCCAGCAGCTCCAGGGGGCTGGGAACTGAAGCTTTCTTT. The encoded protein is CASSSRGLGTEAFF.

The J gene is TRBJ1-1, the V gene TRBV6-1, with D hard to call. Germline CDR1 and CDR2: MNHNS and SASEGT. There are 16 residues in the CDR3. The V end was cut by 3 bases, the J end by 7 bases, with 21 bases between. The CDR3 spells CASSEAQRGIGGEAFF. The CDR3 DNA follows: TGTGCCAGCAGTGAGGCGCAGAGAGGGATCGGCGGTGAAGCTTTCTTT.

This chain links TRBV29-1 with TRBJ1-2; 7 nucleotides line up with TRBD1. Trimming at V came to 5 bases and at J to 3 bases, leaving 3 bases not matched to a gene. The CDR3 loop spans 12 amino acids. The germline gives CDR1 SQVTM, CDR2 ANQGSEA. The CDR3 coding sequence is TGCAGCGTTAGACAGGGCGACTATGGCTACACCTTC. It yields the protein CSVRQGDYGYTF.

J is TRBJ1-6 and V is TRBV6-5; TRBD1 matches 7 bases. The CDR3 covers 14 residues. CDR1 is MNHEY, CDR2 SVGAGI, per germline. Losses at the gene ends were 6 bases for V and 9 bases for J; bases not matched to a gene: 8. The CDR3 nucleotides are TGTGCCAGCAGGTCCGGGACAGTCAGTTCACCCCTCCACTTT. This sequence encodes CASRSGTVSSPLHF.

The V gene is TRBV18, the J gene TRBJ1-3; the D is unclear. The CDR3 runs 12 residues. The V end lost 0 bases, the J end lost 7 bases, and 4 bases lay between the germline ends. Germline V gene data show CDR1 as KGHSH and CDR2 as LQKENI. The CDR3 nucleotides read TGTGCCAGCTCACCACCCAGGAACACCATATATTTT. Residues: CASSPPRNTIYF.

This clone came up once. J is TRBJ2-5 and V is TRBV4-1, with 9 bases lining up with TRBD2. Trimming took 4 bases from V and 6 from J; bases not matched to a gene: 9. The CDR3 has 15 amino acids. Germline CDR1 is MGHRA and CDR2 is YSYEKL. The CDR3 loop reads CASSRSGRGEKTQYF. In nucleotides, the CDR3 is TGCGCCAGCAGCCGTAGCGGGAGAGGGGAAAAGACCCAGTACTTC.

This chain uses TRBV28 with TRBJ2-6; D not resolved. This CDR3 is 15 amino acids long. With 10 bases removed from V and 0 bases from J, the gap between germline ends came to 13 bases. Germline CDR1 and CDR2: MDHEN and SYDVKM. CDR3 region: CATLKPVSGANVLTF. CDR3 coding DNA: TGTGCCACCTTAAAACCGGTCTCTGGGGCCAACGTCCTGACTTTC.

This chain joins TRBV2 and TRBJ2-3; maybe TRBD2 (5 bases). V lost 4 bases to trimming and J lost 4 bases, with 12 bases between them. CDR1 is SNHLY, CDR2 FYNNEI, per germline. The CDR3 has 14 amino acids. The CDR3 reads CASSVTRGSDTQYF. The CDR3 coding sequence is TGTGCCAGCAGTGTGACCCGAGGGTCAGATACGCAGTATTTT.

V is TRBV7-9 and J is TRBJ1-4, with TRBD1 matching over 8 bases. The V gene's germline CDR1 is SEHNR and CDR2 FQNEAQ (reference sequence). CDR3 length equals 15 residues. V dropped 1 base and J dropped 8; count of bases not matched to a gene: 6. The CDR3 bases are TGTGCCAGCAGCTTAGGACAGGGGATAAGGGAAAAACTGTTTTTT. It is translated as CASSLGQGIREKLFF. The whole variable domain, remainder taken from reference TRBV7-9 and TRBJ1-4, is DTGVSQNPRHKITKRGQNVTFRCDPISEHNRLYWYRQTLGQGPEFLTYFQNEAQLEKSRLLSDRFSAERPKGSFSTLEIQRTEQGDSAMYLCASSLGQGIREKLFFGSGTQLSVL.

The V and J genes are TRBV27 and TRBJ1-2; D ambiguous. The CDR3 covers 16 residues. Per germline, CDR1 MNHEY and CDR2 SMNVEV (reference sequence). Trimming removed 2 bases from V and 5 bases from J, with 18 bases in between. CDR3 bases: TGTGCCAGCAGTTTAGAACGCTCGGGTTCGCTGTATGGCTACACCTTC. It codes for CASSLERSGSLYGYTF.

V gene TRBV21-1 combines with J gene TRBJ2-1; the table's D gene call, TRBD1, was not cross checked with the DNA. TRBV21-1 is assigned pseudogene status. This CDR3 has 16 amino acids. The CDR3 DNA reads TGTGCCAGCAGCAAAGACGAAGACAGGGTCCACAATGAGCAGTTCTTC. Its protein product is CASSKDEDRVHNEQFF.

The chain joins TRBV4-1 to TRBJ2-1, with 7 bases identical to TRBD2. CDR3 size: 15 residues. CDR1 is MGHRA, CDR2 YSYEKL, per germline. With 2 bases clipped from V and 6 bases from J, the junction kept 7 bases outside the gene matches. This chain's CDR3 is CASSQFPSGINEQFF. The CDR3 nucleotides are TGCGCCAGCAGCCAATTTCCTAGCGGCATCAATGAGCAGTTCTTC.

CDR3 in DNA: TGCAGCGCCCGGGCGACTAGCGGCTCTAGCACAGATACGCAGTATTTT. Encoded protein: CSARATSGSSTDTQYF. The V call is TRBV29-1, the J call TRBJ2-3; TRBD2 matches 9 bases. Germline V gives CDR1 SQVTM, CDR2 ANQGSEA. J lost 0 bases, V lost 7 bases, and 11 bases had no gene match. This CDR3 has 16 amino acids.

This chain connects TRBV7-9 to TRBJ1-1, with D maybe TRBD1 (5 bases). The CDR3 loop spans 15 amino acids. Germline CDR1 is SEHNR and CDR2 is FQNEAQ (reference sequence). V lost 2 bases and J 1 base, leaving 11 bases between the germline ends. The CDR3 sequence: CASSLFGRANTEAFF. CDR3 nucleotides: TGTGCCAGCAGCTTATTTGGCAGGGCGAACACTGAAGCTTTCTTT.